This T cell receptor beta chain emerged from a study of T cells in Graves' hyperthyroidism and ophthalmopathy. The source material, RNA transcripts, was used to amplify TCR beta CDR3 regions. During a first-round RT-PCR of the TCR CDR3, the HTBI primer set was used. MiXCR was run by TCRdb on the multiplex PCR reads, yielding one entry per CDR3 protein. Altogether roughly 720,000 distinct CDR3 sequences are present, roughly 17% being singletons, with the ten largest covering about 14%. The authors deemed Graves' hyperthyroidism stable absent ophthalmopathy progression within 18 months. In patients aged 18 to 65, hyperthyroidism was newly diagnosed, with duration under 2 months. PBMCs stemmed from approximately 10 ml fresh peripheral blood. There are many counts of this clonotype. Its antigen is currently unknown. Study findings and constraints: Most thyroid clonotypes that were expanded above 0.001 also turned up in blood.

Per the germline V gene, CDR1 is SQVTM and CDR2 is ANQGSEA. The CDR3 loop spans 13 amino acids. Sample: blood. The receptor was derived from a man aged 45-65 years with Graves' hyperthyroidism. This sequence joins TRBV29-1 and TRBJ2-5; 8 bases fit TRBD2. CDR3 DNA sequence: TGCACTTCGACGGGAGGGCGGGACGAGACCCAGTACTTC. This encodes CTSTGGRDETQYF.